This is a list of T cell receptor beta chains from one sample in a study of blood T cells in healthy people across ages. One entry per CDR3 protein, called by TCRdb with MiXCR from the 5' RACE reads. The sample includes 800,000 to 950,000 distinct CDR3 sequences, about 27% of them seen just once. This sample also belongs to another study, concerning T cells of mothers and their children.

What was sequenced was blood. All receptors derive from a woman in her forties in good health. Both conserved end residues are trimmed from each CDR3. Clone size is given for some rows only: seen once, a few or many times, or a class if the clone is expanded.

size: -
V: TRBV15
J: TRBJ2-3
CDR3: ATSRGRTRSTDTQY

size: many
V: TRBV3-1
J: TRBJ2-7
CDR3: ASSQLAGDEQY

size: -
V: TRBV6-1
J: TRBJ2-7
CDR3: ASSMARDSRISYEQY

size: many
V: TRBV7-2
J: TRBJ2-3
CDR3: ASSIQKTDTQY

size: -
V: TRBV7-8
J: TRBJ2-2
CDR3: ASSLIGGSDTGELF

size: -
V: TRBV6-5
J: TRBJ1-2
CDR3: ASSYYVGNYGYT

size: -
V: TRBV29-1
J: TRBJ1-5
CDR3: SVVSGVGAQH

size: -
V: TRBV7-9
J: TRBJ2-1
CDR3: ASITEQPPTVYNEQF

size: -
V: TRBV5-1
J: TRBJ2-3
CDR3: ASSLALRGSGTDTRY

size: -
V: TRBV12-3/TRBV12-4
J: TRBJ2-2
CDR3: ASSRQVDGELF

size: many
V: TRBV4-2
J: TRBJ2-1
CDR3: ASSPEAGVNEQF

size: -
V: TRBV7-2
J: TRBJ1-2
CDR3: ASSQVPTYGYT

size: -
V: TRBV11-2
J: TRBJ1-1
CDR3: ASSLGAGTATEAF

size: few
V: TRBV29-1
J: TRBJ2-5
CDR3: SVYRSTQY

size: -
V: TRBV19
J: TRBJ2-1
CDR3: ASSIILGTGGNEQF

size: few
V: TRBV28
J: TRBJ1-2
CDR3: ASFRQDPRGYT

size: -
V: TRBV5-4
J: TRBJ1-2
CDR3: ASSFGGGTYGYT

size: once
V: TRBV27
J: TRBJ1-5
CDR3: ASSTGLTNQPQH

size: -
V: TRBV20-1
J: TRBJ1-1
CDR3: SAADARVTNTEAF

size: -
V: TRBV7-2
J: TRBJ1-2
CDR3: ASSPQGLLDGYT

size: -
V: TRBV7-9
J: TRBJ1-4
CDR3: ASSPGTDFTTNEKLF

size: -
V: TRBV28
J: TRBJ1-6
CDR3: ASSSGSPDSPLH

size: -
V: TRBV11-2
J: TRBJ2-5
CDR3: ASSPEDRSYGTQY

size: -
V: TRBV11-2
J: TRBJ2-5
CDR3: ASSFVPSRQETQY

size: -
V: TRBV7-8
J: TRBJ1-6
CDR3: ASRLTVGVQNSPLH

size: few
V: TRBV4-2
J: TRBJ2-7
CDR3: ASSQGSRAYEQY

size: many
V: TRBV6-2/TRBV6-3
J: TRBJ1-1
CDR3: ASSSNPGQRLNTEAF

size: many
V: TRBV29-1
J: TRBJ2-1
CDR3: SVETTSGGWDEQF

size: -
V: TRBV27
J: TRBJ2-3
CDR3: ASSLLTSGGAAGTQY

size: -
V: TRBV28
J: TRBJ1-2
CDR3: ASSTQGAGTYGYT